These T cell receptor beta chains were read from a single sample in a study of cytomegalovirus exposure and HLA in healthy donors. Using immunoSEQ multiplex PCR, the repertoire was profiled, and TCRdb retains in-frame clones only, with some absent. The table lists around 170,000 clones, approximately 90% of them singletons. Sequenced input: PBMCs. The receptors originated from a young man in good health and CMV-seronegative. Both conserved end residues are part of each CDR3. Fields, in order: V gene, D gene, clone size, J gene, CDR3 protein, CDR3 DNA. The D gene is left open where the match is weak. Clone size is shown for a subset of rows, as once, few, many or a class of expanded clone.

TRBV6-1,TRBD2,.,TRBJ2-3,CASSDISGGASFTDTQYF,TGTGCCAGCAGTGATATCAGCGGGGGGGCATCGTTTACAGATACGCAGTATTTT
TRBV10-3,.,.,TRBJ2-5,CAISESNSETQYF,TGTGCCATCAGTGAGTCGAACTCCGAGACCCAGTACTTC
TRBV4-1,TRBD1,once,TRBJ1-3,CASSQPDRVDGNTIYF,TGCGCCAGCAGCCAACCGGACAGGGTGGACGGAAACACCATATATTTT
TRBV6-5,.,once,TRBJ1-3,CASSPPGDGNTIYF,TGTGCCAGCAGTCCTCCGGGGGATGGAAACACCATATATTTT
TRBV7-9,.,.,TRBJ1-2,CASSFVSSGNYGYTF,TGTGCCAGCAGCTTCGTGTCCAGTGGTAACTATGGCTACACCTTC
TRBV11-2,.,.,TRBJ1-1,CASSPHGGTNTEAFF,TGTGCCAGCAGCCCCCACGGGGGGACGAACACTGAAGCTTTCTTT
TRBV5-6,TRBD1,.,TRBJ2-2,CASSLVRGQVGELFF,TGTGCCAGCAGCTTGGTCAGGGGGCAAGTCGGGGAGCTGTTTTTT
TRBV7-9,.,.,TRBJ1-2,CASSLAQVANYGYTF,TGTGCCAGCAGCTTAGCGCAGGTAGCTAACTATGGCTACACCTTC
TRBV4-2,.,once,TRBJ1-5,CASSQEGQFNQPQHF,TGTGCCAGCAGCCAAGAAGGACAGTTCAATCAGCCCCAGCATTTT
TRBV29-1,TRBD1,.,TRBJ1-1,CSVLGGPNTEAFF,TGCAGCGTTCTAGGGGGCCCCAACACTGAAGCTTTCTTT
TRBV29-1,.,.,TRBJ1-5,CSVEDRGGGQPQHF,TGCAGCGTTGAAGATAGGGGGGGTGGTCAGCCCCAGCATTTT
TRBV5-4,.,.,TRBJ1-1,CASSLALREGAFF,TGTGCCAGCAGCTTGGCCTTGAGGGAAGGAGCTTTCTTT
TRBV29-1,TRBD1,.,TRBJ2-3,CSVVTTGGFTDTQYF,TGCAGCGTTGTAACGACAGGGGGTTTTACAGATACGCAGTATTTT
TRBV10-3,.,few,TRBJ1-2,CAIRQFYGYTF,TGTGCCATCAGACAGTTCTATGGCTACACCTTC
TRBV6-4,TRBD1,once,TRBJ1-1,CASSRDRGTEAFF,TGTGCCAGCAGTCGGGACAGGGGGACTGAAGCTTTCTTT
TRBV19,.,.,TRBJ2-1,CASTSREGGRDEQFF,TGTGCCAGTACTTCGAGGGAGGGGGGGAGAGATGAGCAGTTCTTC
TRBV11-2,.,.,TRBJ2-2,CASPGSGELFF,TGTGCGAGCCCGGGTTCCGGGGAGCTGTTTTTT
TRBV27,.,.,TRBJ2-1,CASTTGTHNEQFF,TGTGCCAGCACTACAGGGACCCACAATGAGCAGTTCTTC
TRBV5-6,.,once,TRBJ2-1,CASSPSGGPYNEQFF,TGTGCCAGCAGCCCCTCCGGGGGGCCCTACAATGAGCAGTTCTTC
TRBV7-6,.,.,TRBJ2-5,CASTTPWGQGETQYF,TGTGCCAGCACCACACCCTGGGGGCAGGGAGAGACCCAGTACTTC
TRBV7-8,TRBD2,.,TRBJ2-1,CASRSLLAVNNEQFF,TGTGCCAGCAGGTCTCTACTAGCGGTCAACAATGAGCAGTTCTTC
TRBV19,.,.,TRBJ2-1,CASSIDPALGVEQFF,TGTGCCAGTAGTATAGATCCAGCCCTTGGAGTCGAGCAGTTCTTC
TRBV6-5,TRBD1,.,TRBJ2-7,CASSYSDRVYEQYF,TGTGCCAGCAGTTACTCGGACAGGGTCTACGAGCAGTACTTC
TRBV28,TRBD1,.,TRBJ1-2,CASSPGQGAGYTF,TGTGCCAGCAGCCCGGGACAGGGGGCTGGCTACACCTTC
TRBV5-6,.,.,TRBJ2-5,CASSLDGTQYF,TGTGCCAGCAGCTTGGACGGGACCCAGTACTTC
TRBV7-8,.,few,TRBJ1-4,CASSLGHFNEKLFF,TGTGCCAGCAGCTTAGGACATTTTAATGAAAAACTGTTTTTT
TRBV2,TRBD1,.,TRBJ1-6,CASSQQGWNSPLHF,TGTGCCAGCAGTCAACAGGGGTGGAATTCACCCCTCCACTTT
TRBV5-6,.,.,TRBJ2-5,CASSLDRNDETQYF,TGTGCCAGCAGCTTGGACAGGAACGACGAGACCCAGTACTTC
TRBV9,TRBD1,.,TRBJ2-2,CASSRGQTTGELFF,TGTGCCAGCAGTCGGGGACAGACCACCGGGGAGCTGTTTTTT
TRBV7-2,.,.,TRBJ2-3,CASSRKGGGTTDTQYF,TGTGCCAGCAGTCGTAAAGGGGGCGGGACCACAGATACGCAGTATTTT
TRBV18,TRBD1,.,TRBJ1-4,CASSPAPGTANEKLFF,TGTGCCAGCTCCCCCGCCCCCGGGACAGCTAATGAAAAACTGTTTTTT
TRBV6-1,.,.,TRBJ1-1,CASSDGAGAPEAFF,TGTGCCAGCAGTGATGGGGCAGGGGCCCCTGAAGCTTTCTTT
TRBV6-5,TRBD1,.,TRBJ1-6,CASRPGTENSPLHF,TGTGCCAGCAGACCCGGGACAGAGAATTCACCCCTCCACTTT
TRBV6-1,TRBD1,.,TRBJ1-4,CASRTGGGEKLFF,TGTGCCAGCAGGACAGGGGGCGGTGAAAAACTGTTTTTT
TRBV4-1,.,.,TRBJ1-1,CASSQDRRGPNTEAFF,TGCGCCAGCAGCCAAGACAGGAGGGGCCCAAACACTGAAGCTTTCTTT
TRBV6-1,.,.,TRBJ1-1,CASSEALHRNTEAFF,TGTGCCAGCAGTGAAGCGTTACACCGGAACACTGAAGCTTTCTTT
TRBV11-2,TRBD1,.,TRBJ1-2,CASSLTGGGYTF,TGTGCCAGCAGCTTAACAGGGGGTGGCTACACCTTC
TRBV11-2,.,.,TRBJ2-1,CASSSLPRGPRLREQFF,TGTGCCAGCAGCTCCCTCCCCCGGGGTCCGAGACTTCGGGAGCAGTTCTTC
TRBV19,TRBD1,.,TRBJ1-2,CASSRSGQGASYGYTF,TGTGCCAGTAGTCGCTCAGGACAGGGGGCTTCATATGGCTACACCTTC
TRBV7-2,.,.,TRBJ2-7,CASSFGQSYEQYF,TGTGCCAGCAGCTTTGGGCAGTCCTACGAGCAGTACTTC
TRBV27,TRBD1,.,TRBJ1-2,CASSLSQQGARNYGYTF,TGTGCCAGCAGTTTATCTCAACAGGGGGCGCGTAACTATGGCTACACCTTC
TRBV7-2,.,.,TRBJ1-5,CASSLEMGLQPQHF,TGTGCCAGCAGCTTAGAAATGGGGCTTCAGCCCCAGCATTTT
TRBV5-1,TRBD1,.,TRBJ2-5,CASSPMTGVLGETQYF,TGCGCCAGCAGCCCCATGACAGGGGTTCTCGGGGAGACCCAGTACTTC
TRBV29-1,TRBD2,.,TRBJ2-3,CSVKKAGGTDTQYF,TGCAGCGTAAAGAAAGCGGGAGGCACAGATACGCAGTATTTT
TRBV28,.,.,TRBJ1-2,CASSSPQGIGNGYTF,TGTGCCAGCAGTTCCCCCCAGGGGATTGGGAATGGCTACACCTTC
TRBV28,.,few,TRBJ2-7,CASRGISYEQYF,TGTGCCAGCCGGGGGATCTCCTACGAGCAGTACTTC
TRBV4-1,.,.,TRBJ1-2,CASSPGEGDIYGYTF,TGCGCCAGCAGCCCCGGGGAGGGGGATATCTATGGCTACACCTTC
TRBV27,.,.,TRBJ2-2,CASSTGTSIPGELFF,TGTGCCAGCAGTACCGGGACTTCTATACCCGGGGAGCTGTTTTTT
TRBV7-2,TRBD1,.,TRBJ1-4,CASSLGTGENEKLFF,TGTGCCAGCAGCTTGGGGACAGGAGAAAATGAAAAACTGTTTTTT
TRBV28,.,.,TRBJ2-7,CASSSGAQYEQYF,TGTGCCAGCAGTTCAGGGGCTCAATACGAGCAGTACTTC
TRBV28,TRBD1,.,TRBJ2-2,CASSSPGTGLNTGELFF,TGTGCCAGCAGCTCCCCCGGGACAGGGCTAAACACCGGGGAGCTGTTTTTT
TRBV29-1,.,many,TRBJ2-7,CSVAGSTDPYEQYF,TGCAGCGTTGCGGGTTCGACAGATCCCTACGAGCAGTACTTC
TRBV20-1,.,.,TRBJ2-3,CSAHLGGTQYF,TGCAGTGCTCATCTTGGGGGGACGCAGTATTTT
TRBV19,.,.,TRBJ2-3,CASSMSGYTDTQYF,TGTGCCAGTAGTATGAGCGGTTACACAGATACGCAGTATTTT
TRBV27,TRBD2,.,TRBJ2-3,CASSLSGLGADTQYF,TGTGCCAGCAGTTTATCCGGACTAGGGGCAGATACGCAGTATTTT
TRBV29-1,.,.,TRBJ1-2,CSGGAGLLGYTF,TGCAGCGGGGGAGCGGGGCTGCTTGGCTACACCTTC
TRBV27,TRBD1,few,TRBJ1-6,CASTDRSSYSPLHF,TGTGCCAGCACGGACAGGTCTTCCTATTCACCCCTCCACTTT
TRBV7-9,TRBD2,.,TRBJ2-7,CASSSAGGIHEQYF,TGTGCCAGCAGCTCAGCGGGGGGAATCCACGAGCAGTACTTC
TRBV5-4,.,.,TRBJ2-3,CASSLSGTDTQYF,TGTGCCAGCAGCTTGTCAGGGACAGATACGCAGTATTTT